Listed below are T cell receptor beta chains from one sample, sequenced in a study of T-cell reconstitution after alpha-beta-depleted transplantation in children. TCRdb fed the PCR reads into MiXCR, producing one record per CDR3 protein. This sample has hundreds of thousands of distinct CDR3 sequences, with about an eighth found just once. The starting material was PBMCs, obtained before TCRalphabeta/CD19-depleted stem cell transplant. These TCRs come from a girl aged 2-10 years with congenital amegakaryocytic thrombocytopenia, due to receive a stem cell transplant. CDR3s include the opening cysteine and the closing phenylalanine or tryptophan. The D gene is left open where the match is weak. A clone size is listed for some rows: how often the clone was seen (once, few, many), or a class if it is expanded.

cdr3_nt cdr3_aa clone_size d_call j_call v_call
TGCGCCAGCAGCTTGGCCAGCGGGAGCGGGTACGAGCAGTACTTC CASSLASGSGYEQYF NA TRBD2 TRBJ2-7 TRBV5-1
TGTGCCAGCAGTTTACCCCGTTTTGGGACGAACACTGAAGCTTTCTTT CASSLPRFGTNTEAFF NA NA TRBJ1-1 TRBV12-3/TRBV12-4
TGTGCCAGCAGCTTAGTCGGATCCACCGGAGATACGCAGTATTTT CASSLVGSTGDTQYF NA NA TRBJ2-3 TRBV7-2
TGTGCCAGCTCACCACTTCGATCCCGGACCGAAGATGAAGCTTTCTTT CASSPLRSRTEDEAFF few NA TRBJ1-1 TRBV18
TGTGCCAGCAGTCCATTAGCGGGAGTTATTATGCAAGAGACCCAGTACTTC CASSPLAGVIMQETQYF NA TRBD2 TRBJ2-5 TRBV28
TGTGCCAGCTGGGAACAGGGTAGCAATGAGCAGTTCTTC CASWEQGSNEQFF many NA TRBJ2-1 TRBV12-3/TRBV12-4
TGTGCCAGCAGCTATTATAGCGGGAGTACCTACGAGCAGTACTTC CASSYYSGSTYEQYF few TRBD2 TRBJ2-7 TRBV7-8
TGCAGTGCAGCGACAGAGAGAGCTAACTATGGCTACACCTTC CSAATERANYGYTF NA NA TRBJ1-2 TRBV20-1
TGTGCCAGCAGCTCGGGACTAGCGTATTACGAGCAGTACTTC CASSSGLAYYEQYF NA TRBD2 TRBJ2-7 TRBV7-2
TGTGCCAGCAGTTTGCGGGAGACCCAGTTCTTC CASSLRETQFF few TRBD2 TRBJ2-1 TRBV28
TGTGCCAGCAGTCGGCTTGGGGGAAACATTCAGTACTTC CASSRLGGNIQYF few NA TRBJ2-4 TRBV3-1
TGTGCCAGCAGCTTCGTACTAGCGGAAGGCTTGGATGAGCAGTTCTTC CASSFVLAEGLDEQFF many TRBD2 TRBJ2-1 TRBV5-5
TGCAGCGTTTGGGACAGGGAAAAAGGCAATGAGCAGTTCTTC CSVWDREKGNEQFF many TRBD1 TRBJ2-1 TRBV29-1
TGCAGCGTTGAGGGATTAGGAGGGACAGAGCACACCGGGGAGCTGTTTTTT CSVEGLGGTEHTGELFF many NA TRBJ2-2 TRBV29-1
TGTGCCAGCAGCTTACCCGAGGGGGGTGACCAGTACTTC CASSLPEGGDQYF NA NA TRBJ2-5 TRBV7-6
TGCAGTGCTAGATCTTCGAGTCGCGGGGGGGCCTCCTACGAGCAGTACTTC CSARSSSRGGASYEQYF NA TRBD2 TRBJ2-7 TRBV20-1
TGTGCCAGCAGTTACCTAGCGGGAGGGGTTGATGAGCAGTTCTTC CASSYLAGGVDEQFF few TRBD2 TRBJ2-1 TRBV6-5